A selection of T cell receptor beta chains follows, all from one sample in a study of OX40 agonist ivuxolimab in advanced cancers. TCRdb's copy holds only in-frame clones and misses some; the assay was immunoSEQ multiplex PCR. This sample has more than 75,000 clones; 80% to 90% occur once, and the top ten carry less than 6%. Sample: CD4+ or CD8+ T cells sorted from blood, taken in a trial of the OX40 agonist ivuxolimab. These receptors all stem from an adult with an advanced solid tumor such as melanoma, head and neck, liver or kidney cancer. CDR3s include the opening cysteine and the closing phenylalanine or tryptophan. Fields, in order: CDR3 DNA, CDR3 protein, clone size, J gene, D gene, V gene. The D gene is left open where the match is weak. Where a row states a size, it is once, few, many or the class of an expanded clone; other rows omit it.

TGTGCCAGCAGTTCCTTGCCGGGGACATCCCTCGAGCAGTACTTC | CASSSLPGTSLEQYF | NA | TRBJ2-7 | NA | TRBV6-5
TGTGCCAGCAGTCTACAGGGCTTCAATCAGCCCCAGCATTTT | CASSLQGFNQPQHF | NA | TRBJ1-5 | NA | TRBV6-1
TGTGCCAGCAGTCCGGGACAAACCGACCCCTACGAGCAGTACTTC | CASSPGQTDPYEQYF | NA | TRBJ2-7 | NA | TRBV6-1
TGTGCCAGCAGCCCGCGACAGGGAAGCACAGATACGCAGTATTTT | CASSPRQGSTDTQYF | NA | TRBJ2-3 | TRBD1 | TRBV7-2
TGTGCCAGCAGTACCGGGGGGGGCTACACCTTC | CASSTGGGYTF | NA | TRBJ1-2 | NA | TRBV6-6
TGTGCTTCGGTTGCGGACTGGGGCCAAGAGACCCAGTACTTC | CASVADWGQETQYF | NA | TRBJ2-5 | NA | TRBV2
TGTGCCAGCAGTTTCACTTCGGGACGCCGGAACAATGAGCAGTTCTTC | CASSFTSGRRNNEQFF | NA | TRBJ2-1 | NA | TRBV6-5
TGCGCCAGCAGCCCAGGGGTAGCGGGGTACACAGATACGCAGTATTTT | CASSPGVAGYTDTQYF | NA | TRBJ2-3 | TRBD2 | TRBV5-1
TGCGCCAGCAGCTTAAATGGTTTATCTGGGGCCAACGTCCTGACTTTC | CASSLNGLSGANVLTF | NA | TRBJ2-6 | NA | TRBV5-1
TGTGCCAGCAGCTCTGACGGGAGCTCCTACAATGAGCAGTTCTTC | CASSSDGSSYNEQFF | NA | TRBJ2-1 | NA | TRBV9
TGTGCCACCAGCAGGGGACCCGATCCCGAGCAGTTCTTC | CATSRGPDPEQFF | NA | TRBJ2-1 | NA | TRBV15
TGTGCCAGCAGCTTAAGCGGAACCGACAATGAGCAGTTCTTC | CASSLSGTDNEQFF | NA | TRBJ2-1 | NA | TRBV7-3
TGTGCCAGCAGCTTGTGGGAAATGAACACTGAAGCTTTCTTT | CASSLWEMNTEAFF | NA | TRBJ1-1 | NA | TRBV5-5
TGTGCCTGGAGTACCGGGCAGCCGGGGGGGGCCAACGTCCTGACTTTC | CAWSTGQPGGANVLTF | NA | TRBJ2-6 | NA | TRBV30
TGCGCCAGCAGCCAAGATTATCCGGGACGTAGTAATGAAAAACTGTTTTTT | CASSQDYPGRSNEKLFF | NA | TRBJ1-4 | NA | TRBV4-1
TGTGCCAGCAGCTTAAGCGCGGAGCTGTTTTTT | CASSLSAELFF | NA | TRBJ2-2 | NA | TRBV7-9
TGTGCCAGTAGTACCCACAGGGGGTATAGCAATCAGCCCCAGCATTTT | CASSTHRGYSNQPQHF | NA | TRBJ1-5 | TRBD1 | TRBV19
TGCGCCAGCAGCCCAGTCCACTTGACAGGGGAGAACACTGAAGCTTTCTTT | CASSPVHLTGENTEAFF | NA | TRBJ1-1 | TRBD1 | TRBV4-1
TGCGCCAGCAGTGAGGCTCATCAGCCCCAGCATTTT | CASSEAHQPQHF | NA | TRBJ1-5 | NA | TRBV10-2
TGTGCCACCAGCAGAGGCAGGGGCTACACCTTC | CATSRGRGYTF | NA | TRBJ1-2 | NA | TRBV15
TGCGCCAGCAGCCAACTTGCGAAGGGAGGTACTGAAGCTTTCTTT | CASSQLAKGGTEAFF | NA | TRBJ1-1 | NA | TRBV4-3
TGTGCCAGCAGTGCCCACGGCCTCGAGCAGTACTTC | CASSAHGLEQYF | few | TRBJ2-7 | NA | TRBV6-1
TGCGCCAGCAGCTTAGGCTTCCCGAGCACTGAAGCTTTCTTT | CASSLGFPSTEAFF | NA | TRBJ1-1 | NA | TRBV5-1
TGTGCTAGTGGTTTCGCCCCGACTAGCGGCAATGAGCAGTTCTTC | CASGFAPTSGNEQFF | NA | TRBJ2-1 | TRBD2 | TRBV12-5
TGCGCCAGCACCAATCTGGACAGGCAAGAGACCCAGTACTTC | CASTNLDRQETQYF | NA | TRBJ2-5 | TRBD1 | TRBV5-1
TGTGCCAGTAGTATAAATCTACGGCAGGGTATAGAGACCCAGTACTTC | CASSINLRQGIETQYF | NA | TRBJ2-5 | NA | TRBV19
TGTGCCAGCAGCCCCCTGGGGGGACAGGGTGGGGGCTACACCTTC | CASSPLGGQGGGYTF | once | TRBJ1-2 | TRBD1 | TRBV13
TGTGCCAGCAGCTTAGTCTCATACAGTATGCATGAGCAGTTCTTC | CASSLVSYSMHEQFF | NA | TRBJ2-1 | NA | TRBV11-2
TGTGCCAGCGGATTTCTACAGGCTCCTCAAGCTTTCTTT | CASGFLQAPQAFF | NA | TRBJ1-1 | NA | TRBV7-8
TGTGCCAGCAGTCCGGGACTAGCGGGATATGAGCAGTTCTTC | CASSPGLAGYEQFF | NA | TRBJ2-1 | TRBD2 | TRBV27
TGTGCCATCAGTGGGGTATCCGGAAACACCATATATTTT | CAISGVSGNTIYF | NA | TRBJ1-3 | NA | TRBV10-3
TGTGCCAGCTCAGATTCAGGGAACAATGAGCAGTTCTTC | CASSDSGNNEQFF | NA | TRBJ2-1 | NA | TRBV18
TGTGCCAGCAGCGTCCGGGACAGGGGGATTGGGGACACTGAAGCTTTCTTT | CASSVRDRGIGDTEAFF | once | TRBJ1-1 | TRBD1 | TRBV14
TGTGCCAGCAGCCCGGGGACAGGGATCTACGAGCAGTACTTC | CASSPGTGIYEQYF | NA | TRBJ2-7 | TRBD1 | TRBV7-9
TGTGCCAGCAGCAAAGCTCGGGAAAACATTCAGTACTTC | CASSKARENIQYF | NA | TRBJ2-4 | NA | TRBV21-1
TGTGCCAGCAGTTCGCTCAGAGTCTCCTACGAGCAGTACTTC | CASSSLRVSYEQYF | NA | TRBJ2-7 | NA | TRBV27
TGTGCCATCAGTGAGCGTCTAGCGGCCGATGAGCAGTTCTTC | CAISERLAADEQFF | NA | TRBJ2-1 | TRBD2 | TRBV10-3
TGTGCCAGTAGTTTCGGGACAGGGAGCTACGAGCAGTACTTC | CASSFGTGSYEQYF | NA | TRBJ2-7 | TRBD1 | TRBV19
TGTGCCAGCAGCTTAGGGGCCACGAGTGGCGGGGAGCTGTTTTTT | CASSLGATSGGELFF | few | TRBJ2-2 | NA | TRBV7-6
TGTGCCAGCAGTGAAGGCAGATACTACGAGCAGTACTTC | CASSEGRYYEQYF | few | TRBJ2-7 | NA | TRBV6-1
TGTGCCTGGACCTGGGGGGGCAATCAGCCCCAGCATTTT | CAWTWGGNQPQHF | NA | TRBJ1-5 | NA | TRBV30
TGTGCCAGCAGCCAAGATCATAGCGGGAGGGTCTACGAGCAGTACTTC | CASSQDHSGRVYEQYF | NA | TRBJ2-7 | TRBD2 | TRBV5-8